This is a list of T cell receptor beta chains from one sample in a study of OX40 agonist ivuxolimab in advanced cancers. Some clones are missing from TCRdb's copy, which holds only in-frame ones; the method was immunoSEQ multiplex PCR. The sample records tens of thousands of clones, over 70% being singletons. The sequenced sample was CD4+ or CD8+ T cells sorted from blood, obtained in a trial of the OX40 agonist ivuxolimab. These receptor sequences come from an adult with an advanced solid tumor such as melanoma, head and neck, liver or kidney cancer. Each CDR3 is given with its conserved first and last residue. The D gene is left open where the match is weak. Where a row states a size, it is once, few, many or the class of an expanded clone; other rows omit it.

j_call | clone_size | v_call | d_call | cdr3_aa | cdr3_nt
TRBJ2-3 | . | TRBV7-9 | . | CASSLNWGADTQYF | TGTGCCAGCAGCTTGAATTGGGGCGCAGATACGCAGTATTTT
TRBJ1-1 | . | TRBV28 | . | CASSLFGGAEAFF | TGTGCCAGCAGTTTATTCGGGGGTGCTGAAGCTTTCTTT
TRBJ1-3 | . | TRBV19 | . | CASSIDLTRLTSGNTIYF | TGTGCCAGTAGTATAGATCTAACCCGACTGACCTCTGGAAACACCATATATTTT
TRBJ2-3 | . | TRBV6-1 | . | CASRKRSTDTQYF | TGTGCCAGCAGGAAAAGGAGCACAGATACGCAGTATTTT
TRBJ1-5 | . | TRBV5-6 | . | CASSLSQGGQPQHF | TGTGCCAGCAGCTTAAGCCAGGGTGGGCAGCCCCAGCATTTT
TRBJ2-3 | . | TRBV9 | . | CASSVAPGLTDTQYF | TGTGCCAGCAGCGTTGCCCCGGGACTTACAGATACGCAGTATTTT
TRBJ2-5 | . | TRBV7-7 | . | CASSLSSGQETQYF | TGTGCCAGCAGCTTGTCGAGCGGCCAAGAGACCCAGTACTTC
TRBJ2-3 | . | TRBV6-5 | . | CASKPGHTDTQYF | TGTGCCAGCAAACCGGGACACACAGATACGCAGTATTTT
TRBJ2-3 | . | TRBV2 | . | CASRRTGNLADTQYF | TGTGCCAGCAGAAGAACAGGGAATTTGGCAGATACGCAGTATTTT
TRBJ1-5 | . | TRBV6-1 | . | CASSEAPSNQPQHF | TGTGCCAGCAGTGAAGCGCCTAGCAATCAGCCCCAGCATTTT
TRBJ2-7 | once | TRBV7-2 | . | CASSPLRGAGKSSYEQYF | TGTGCCAGCAGCCCCCTAAGGGGGGCGGGGAAGAGCTCCTACGAGCAGTACTTC
TRBJ2-5 | . | TRBV5-6 | TRBD2 | CASSPTGGTSGETQYF | TGTGCCAGCAGCCCGACCGGGGGGACTAGCGGGGAGACCCAGTACTTC
TRBJ2-1 | . | TRBV18 | . | CASSPTRGSAYNEQFF | TGTGCCAGCTCACCCACGCGTGGATCCGCCTACAATGAGCAGTTCTTC
TRBJ1-5 | . | TRBV4-1 | . | CASSQDIYFSPSNQPQHF | TGCGCCAGCAGCCAAGATATTTATTTCAGTCCTAGCAATCAGCCCCAGCATTTT
TRBJ1-6 | . | TRBV6-5 | . | CASSYPGRDSPLHF | TGTGCCAGCAGTTACCCCGGCAGGGATTCACCCCTCCACTTT
TRBJ2-6 | . | TRBV2 | . | CASRRGASGANVLTF | TGTGCCAGCAGGAGGGGAGCCTCTGGGGCCAACGTCCTGACTTTC
TRBJ2-5 | . | TRBV27 | . | CASSLLGTGQETQYF | TGTGCCAGCAGTTTGCTCGGGACGGGACAAGAGACCCAGTACTTC
TRBJ2-1 | . | TRBV2 | TRBD1 | CASSEYRGANNEQFF | TGTGCCAGCAGTGAATACAGGGGCGCCAACAATGAGCAGTTCTTC
TRBJ2-5 | . | TRBV2 | . | CASSVPGRGIQETQYF | TGTGCCAGCAGTGTCCCAGGGCGGGGTATCCAAGAGACCCAGTACTTC
TRBJ2-3 | . | TRBV9 | . | CASSLSQLPSTDTQYF | TGTGCCAGCAGCCTCTCCCAGTTACCTAGCACAGATACGCAGTATTTT
TRBJ1-2 | . | TRBV29-1 | . | CSVTGSSGYGYTF | TGCAGCGTTACCGGCTCCTCGGGCTATGGCTACACCTTC
TRBJ2-2 | . | TRBV2 | TRBD2 | CASSEGAGGPGTGELFF | TGTGCCAGCAGTGAGGGAGCGGGGGGGCCAGGGACCGGGGAGCTGTTTTTT
TRBJ2-3 | once | TRBV19 | . | CASIQSPVQGGTQYF | TGTGCCAGTATTCAATCACCTGTCCAGGGCGGGACGCAGTATTTT
TRBJ2-4 | . | TRBV19 | . | CASSIVRNIQYF | TGTGCCAGTAGTATTGTTCGAAACATTCAGTACTTC
TRBJ2-3 | . | TRBV5-6 | TRBD1 | CASSLRTGVTDTQYF | TGTGCCAGCAGTCTTCGGACAGGGGTCACAGATACGCAGTATTTT
TRBJ1-2 | . | TRBV5-1 | . | CASSLGDNSYGYTF | TGCGCCAGCAGCTTGGGGGATAACTCCTATGGCTACACCTTC
TRBJ2-3 | . | TRBV7-3 | . | CASSFVASADTQYF | TGTGCCAGCAGCTTTGTAGCGAGCGCTGATACGCAGTATTTT
TRBJ1-1 | few | TRBV5-1 | . | CASSLDSAVNTEAFF | TGCGCCAGCAGCTTGGATTCTGCAGTGAACACTGAAGCTTTCTTT
TRBJ1-2 | once | TRBV19 | . | CASRRDNWGYTF | TGTGCCAGTAGAAGGGATAACTGGGGCTACACCTTC
TRBJ2-7 | . | TRBV28 | TRBD2 | CASRARGSGASYEQYF | TGTGCCAGCAGGGCTCGGGGGAGCGGGGCCTCCTACGAGCAGTACTTC
TRBJ1-6 | . | TRBV4-2 | TRBD1 | CASSHPGTGGSYNSPLHF | TGTGCCAGCAGCCATCCCGGGACAGGGGGCTCCTATAATTCACCCCTCCACTTT
TRBJ2-2 | . | TRBV30 | TRBD2 | CAWIAGAGTGELFF | TGTGCCTGGATTGCGGGAGCGGGCACCGGGGAGCTGTTTTTT
TRBJ1-4 | . | TRBV5-1 | . | CASSPGTNEKLFF | TGCGCCAGCAGCCCGGGCACTAATGAAAAACTGTTTTTT
TRBJ1-4 | . | TRBV27 | TRBD1 | CASSSTGILGEKLFF | TGTGCCAGCAGTTCGACAGGGATACTAGGTGAAAAACTGTTTTTT
TRBJ2-2 | . | TRBV5-1 | . | CASSSGTLNTGELFF | TGCGCCAGCAGTAGCGGAACCCTGAACACCGGGGAGCTGTTTTTT
TRBJ1-5 | . | TRBV7-9 | . | CASSFGDQPQHF | TGTGCCAGCAGCTTCGGAGATCAGCCCCAGCATTTT
TRBJ2-1 | . | TRBV5-4 | TRBD2 | CASSAKRGASYNEQFF | TGTGCCAGCAGCGCAAAGCGGGGGGCCTCCTACAATGAGCAGTTCTTC
TRBJ2-1 | . | TRBV27 | TRBD1 | CASIPTGESSYNEQFF | TGTGCCAGCATTCCAACAGGGGAGAGCTCCTACAATGAGCAGTTCTTC
TRBJ1-1 | . | TRBV19 | TRBD1 | CASSIGTGAATEAFF | TGTGCCAGTAGTATAGGGACAGGGGCCGCCACTGAAGCTTTCTTT
TRBJ1-2 | . | TRBV28 | . | CASQENYGYTF | TGTGCCAGCCAGGAGAACTATGGCTACACCTTC
TRBJ1-5 | . | TRBV15 | . | CATSRDRGGYQPQHF | TGTGCCACCAGCAGAGATCGGGGCGGATATCAGCCCCAGCATTTT
TRBJ1-1 | . | TRBV19 | . | CASSIGGAVTEAFF | TGTGCCAGTAGTATCGGGGGGGCGGTGACTGAAGCTTTCTTT
TRBJ1-5 | . | TRBV19 | . | CASSRQANQPQHF | TGTGCCAGTAGTCGACAGGCCAATCAGCCCCAGCATTTT
TRBJ2-1 | . | TRBV18 | . | CASSPKDKSYNEQFF | TGTGCCAGCTCCCCTAAAGACAAATCCTACAATGAGCAGTTCTTC
TRBJ2-7 | . | TRBV6-1 | . | CASSYTAPSHEQYF | TGTGCCAGCAGCTACACAGCCCCCTCCCACGAGCAGTACTTC
TRBJ2-7 | . | TRBV5-1 | TRBD1 | CASSWTDRLDEQYF | TGCGCCAGCAGCTGGACGGACAGGCTGGACGAGCAGTACTTC
TRBJ1-1 | . | TRBV2 | TRBD1 | CASSRDRGPNTEAFF | TGTGCCAGCAGTAGGGACAGGGGTCCGAACACTGAAGCTTTCTTT